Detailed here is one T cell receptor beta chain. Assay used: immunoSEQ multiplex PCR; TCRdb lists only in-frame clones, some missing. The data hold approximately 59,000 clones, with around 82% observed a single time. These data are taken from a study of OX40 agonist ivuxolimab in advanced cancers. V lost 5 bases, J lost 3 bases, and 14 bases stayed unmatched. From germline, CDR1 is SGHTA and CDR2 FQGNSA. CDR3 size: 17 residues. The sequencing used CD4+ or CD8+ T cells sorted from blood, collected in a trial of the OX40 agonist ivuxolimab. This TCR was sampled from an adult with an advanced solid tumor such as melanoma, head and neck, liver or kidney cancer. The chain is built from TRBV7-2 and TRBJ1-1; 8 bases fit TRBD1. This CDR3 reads CASSTHQDREWDTEAFF. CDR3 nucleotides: TGTGCCAGCAGCACACACCAGGACAGGGAGTGGGACACTGAAGCTTTCTTT. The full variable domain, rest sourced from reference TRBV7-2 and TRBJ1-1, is GAGVSQSPSNKVTEKGKDVELRCDPISGHTALYWYRQSLGQGLEFLIYFQGNSAPDKSGLPSDRFSAERTGGSVSTLTIQRTQQEDSAVYLCASSTHQDREWDTEAFFGQGTRLTVV.